The rows below give T cell receptor beta chains drawn from one sample of a study of T cells expressing NK-cell markers. From the 5' RACE reads, TCRdb lists one entry per CDR3 protein and no DNA. The sample includes about 300,000 distinct CDR3 sequences. Sample: blood T cells: a sorted CD56 or NKG2C T cell subset, CD4+ or CD8+ T cells, or bulk PBMC T cells (not recorded which). The receptors here all came from a woman between 18 and 75 years old in good health. CDR3s include the opening cysteine and the closing phenylalanine or tryptophan.

length,J,V,CDR3
14,TRBJ1-1,TRBV10-3,CAISPTGADTEAFF
13,TRBJ1-2,TRBV5-1,CASSYDRDYGYTF
17,TRBJ2-1,TRBV4-3,CASSQDGTSGSYNEQFF
15,TRBJ2-7,TRBV6-1,CASRPGAGAWNEQYF
15,TRBJ2-2,TRBV5-6,CASSLGGLDTGELFF
14,TRBJ2-3,TRBV7-3,CASSFTGTTDTQYF
14,TRBJ2-1,TRBV7-2,CASSPTSGYNEQFF
14,TRBJ2-7,TRBV5-1,CASSLASFSYEQYF
12,TRBJ2-5,TRBV20-1,CSAPQGAGTQYF
14,TRBJ1-2,TRBV6-1,CASRSGQGYYGYTF
16,TRBJ2-1,TRBV5-5,CASSSPLGGRNYEQFF
15,TRBJ2-5,TRBV29-1,CSVTPGPSSVGTQYF
13,TRBJ1-4,TRBV5-1,CASSLLKGEKLFF
13,TRBJ2-3,TRBV7-6,CAARGAGSDTQYF